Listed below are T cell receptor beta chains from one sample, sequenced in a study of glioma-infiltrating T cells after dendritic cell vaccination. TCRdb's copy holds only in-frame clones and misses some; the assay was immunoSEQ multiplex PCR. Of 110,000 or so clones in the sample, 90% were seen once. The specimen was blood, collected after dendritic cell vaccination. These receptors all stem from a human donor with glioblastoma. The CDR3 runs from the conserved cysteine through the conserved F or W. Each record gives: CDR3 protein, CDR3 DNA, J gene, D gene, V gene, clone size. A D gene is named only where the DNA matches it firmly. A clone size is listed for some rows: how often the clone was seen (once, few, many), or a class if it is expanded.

CDR3aa: CAISRDYRGYTF
CDR3nt: TGTGCCATCAGTCGGGATTATCGGGGCTACACCTTC
j_gene: TRBJ1-2
d_gene: .
v_gene: TRBV10-3
abundance: .

CDR3aa: CASRDRGDYEQYF
CDR3nt: TGTGCCAGCCGGGACAGGGGAGACTACGAGCAGTACTTC
j_gene: TRBJ2-7
d_gene: TRBD1
v_gene: TRBV9
abundance: .

CDR3aa: CASSLALEDYSGSHEQFF
CDR3nt: TGTGCCAGCAGCTTAGCCCTAGAAGACTACTCGGGATCCCATGAGCAGTTCTTC
j_gene: TRBJ2-1
d_gene: .
v_gene: TRBV13
abundance: .

CDR3aa: CASNVGVGYGYTF
CDR3nt: TGTGCCAGCAATGTAGGGGTAGGCTATGGCTACACCTTC
j_gene: TRBJ1-2
d_gene: .
v_gene: TRBV6-5
abundance: .

CDR3aa: CASVGTVGSGNTIYF
CDR3nt: TGTGCCAGCGTGGGGACAGTGGGAAGTGGAAACACCATATATTTT
j_gene: TRBJ1-3
d_gene: TRBD1
v_gene: TRBV6-1
abundance: once

CDR3aa: CSVEMAGSYEQYF
CDR3nt: TGCAGCGTTGAAATGGCCGGGTCCTACGAGCAGTACTTC
j_gene: TRBJ2-7
d_gene: .
v_gene: TRBV29-1
abundance: .

CDR3aa: CASSLSPRGTGQETQYF
CDR3nt: TGTGCCAGCAGCTTATCCCCCAGAGGGACAGGACAAGAGACCCAGTACTTC
j_gene: TRBJ2-5
d_gene: TRBD1
v_gene: TRBV11-2
abundance: .

CDR3aa: CASSYDSGEQYF
CDR3nt: TGCGCCAGCAGCTACGACTCGGGTGAGCAGTACTTC
j_gene: TRBJ2-7
d_gene: .
v_gene: TRBV5-1
abundance: .

CDR3aa: CASHPGGSNSYEQYF
CDR3nt: TGCGCCAGTCACCCTGGGGGCAGCAACTCCTACGAGCAGTACTTC
j_gene: TRBJ2-7
d_gene: .
v_gene: TRBV5-1
abundance: few

CDR3aa: CASSVVFNSPLHF
CDR3nt: TGTGCCAGCAGCGTAGTGTTTAATTCCCCCCTCCACTTT
j_gene: TRBJ1-6
d_gene: .
v_gene: TRBV9
abundance: .

CDR3aa: CSAAGDTEAFF
CDR3nt: TGCAGTGCCGCGGGGGACACTGAAGCTTTCTTT
j_gene: TRBJ1-1
d_gene: .
v_gene: TRBV20-1
abundance: .

CDR3aa: CASSARYGEAFF
CDR3nt: TGTGCCAGCAGCGCCCGGTACGGTGAAGCTTTCTTT
j_gene: TRBJ1-1
d_gene: .
v_gene: TRBV13
abundance: .

CDR3aa: CARSLWRRAGVYEQYF
CDR3nt: TGTGCCAGAAGCTTGTGGCGGAGGGCCGGAGTCTACGAGCAGTACTTC
j_gene: TRBJ2-7
d_gene: .
v_gene: TRBV5-3
abundance: once

CDR3aa: CASSVEGGGTEAFF
CDR3nt: TGTGCCAGCAGTGTGGAGGGAGGAGGGACTGAAGCTTTCTTT
j_gene: TRBJ1-1
d_gene: .
v_gene: TRBV2
abundance: once

CDR3aa: CASSQVARTYEQYF
CDR3nt: TGTGCCAGCAGCCAAGTGGCTAGGACCTACGAGCAGTACTTC
j_gene: TRBJ2-7
d_gene: .
v_gene: TRBV4-2
abundance: .

CDR3aa: CASVRGVGRAPGYNEQFF
CDR3nt: TGTGCCAGCGTCCGAGGAGTCGGGAGGGCCCCTGGGTACAATGAGCAGTTCTTC
j_gene: TRBJ2-1
d_gene: .
v_gene: TRBV21-1
abundance: .

CDR3aa: CASSSTGQGQETQYF
CDR3nt: TGTGCCAGCAGTTCGACCGGACAGGGACAAGAGACCCAGTACTTC
j_gene: TRBJ2-5
d_gene: TRBD1
v_gene: TRBV6-1
abundance: .

CDR3aa: CASSPGTGVSEKLFF
CDR3nt: TGTGCCAGTAGCCCCGGGACAGGGGTTTCCGAAAAACTGTTTTTT
j_gene: TRBJ1-4
d_gene: TRBD1
v_gene: TRBV19
abundance: .

CDR3aa: CAWSKLDSLNTEAFF
CDR3nt: TGTGCCTGGAGCAAGCTGGACAGTTTGAACACTGAAGCTTTCTTT
j_gene: TRBJ1-1
d_gene: .
v_gene: TRBV30
abundance: .

CDR3aa: CASSFAGTSVSTDTQYF
CDR3nt: TGTGCCAGCAGCTTCGCGGGGACTAGCGTTAGCACAGATACGCAGTATTTT
j_gene: TRBJ2-3
d_gene: TRBD2
v_gene: TRBV7-9
abundance: .

CDR3aa: CASSGGGSYEQYF
CDR3nt: TGCGCCAGCAGTGGGGGGGGCTCCTACGAGCAGTACTTC
j_gene: TRBJ2-7
d_gene: TRBD2
v_gene: TRBV10-2
abundance: .

CDR3aa: CSALGQGTAFF
CDR3nt: TGCAGTGCTCTGGGACAGGGGACAGCTTTCTTT
j_gene: TRBJ1-1
d_gene: TRBD1
v_gene: TRBV20-1
abundance: .

CDR3aa: CASSRQVPGEQYF
CDR3nt: TGTGCCAGCAGCCGACAGGTACCGGGGGAGCAGTACTTC
j_gene: TRBJ2-7
d_gene: .
v_gene: TRBV6-1
abundance: .

CDR3aa: CASSQDLDTEAFF
CDR3nt: TGTGCCAGCAGCCAAGATCTTGACACTGAAGCTTTCTTT
j_gene: TRBJ1-1
d_gene: .
v_gene: TRBV4-2
abundance: .

CDR3aa: CSVDITGGRTDEQFF
CDR3nt: TGCAGCGTAGATATAACAGGGGGTAGGACGGATGAGCAGTTCTTC
j_gene: TRBJ2-1
d_gene: TRBD1
v_gene: TRBV29-1
abundance: .